A selection of T cell receptor beta chains follows, all from one sample in a study of spatial heterogeneity in lung cancer. TCRdb independently ran MiXCR on the 5' RACE reads; one entry per CDR3 protein. The sample shows nearly 50,000 distinct CDR3 sequences, 6.5% to 8% of them seen only once. This specimen was PBMCs, taken at surgery. The receptors shown here come from a female donor with early-stage non-small cell lung cancer. CDR3s include the opening cysteine and the closing phenylalanine or tryptophan. A D gene is named only where the DNA matches it firmly. Clone size is not always given. Where it is, it says once, few, many or a class for expanded clones.

TRBV20-1	TRBJ2-4	.	.	CSARVPAFRDIQYF	TGCAGTGCTAGAGTTCCAGCTTTCAGGGACATTCAGTACTTC
TRBV18	TRBJ2-2	.	TRBD1	CASSPDFRGSGELFF	TGTGCCAGCTCACCGGACTTCAGGGGGAGCGGGGAGCTGTTTTTT
TRBV6-1	TRBJ2-1	.	TRBD2	CASSAPSGGSYNEQFF	TGTGCCAGCAGCGCCCCATCGGGGGGTTCTTACAATGAGCAGTTCTTC
TRBV5-1	TRBJ2-3	.	.	CASSLGQLGTDTQYF	TGCGCCAGCAGCCTAGGACAGTTGGGCACAGATACGCAGTATTTT
TRBV12-3/TRBV12-4	TRBJ2-1	many	.	CASSFKATSPQFF	TGTGCCAGCAGTTTCAAGGCTACCTCGCCCCAGTTCTTC
TRBV29-1	TRBJ1-6	many	TRBD1	CSARQGGNSPLHF	TGCAGCGCCCGACAGGGTGGTAATTCACCCCTCCACTTT
TRBV15	TRBJ1-4	.	TRBD1	CATSRGLGQVLLNEKLFF	TGTGCCACCAGCAGAGGATTGGGACAGGTCCTACTTAATGAAAAACTGTTTTTT
TRBV20-1	TRBJ2-7	many	TRBD1	CSARGGSDRGGEQYF	TGCAGTGCTAGAGGGGGATCGGACAGGGGCGGAGAGCAGTACTTC
TRBV7-2	TRBJ2-1	medium-sized	TRBD2	CASSLAAGAYNEQFF	TGTGCCAGCAGCTTAGCGGCGGGGGCCTACAATGAGCAGTTCTTC
TRBV20-1	TRBJ2-5	.	TRBD1	CSAPGQGAPLIQETQYF	TGCAGTGCTCCCGGACAGGGGGCTCCCCTAATACAAGAGACCCAGTACTTC
TRBV5-6	TRBJ1-1	many	TRBD1	CASSLSERGHTEAFF	TGTGCCAGCAGCCTAAGTGAAAGGGGGCACACTGAAGCTTTCTTT
TRBV7-2	TRBJ1-5	many	.	CASSLVPGVGQPQHF	TGTGCCAGCAGCTTAGTTCCAGGCGTCGGGCAGCCCCAGCATTTT
TRBV20-1	TRBJ2-1	.	.	CSARDRQGWTKYNEQFF	TGCAGTGCTAGAGACCGGCAGGGGTGGACGAAGTACAATGAGCAGTTCTTC
TRBV12-3/TRBV12-4	TRBJ1-2	.	TRBD1	CASSSSGTGASRGYTF	TGTGCCAGCAGTTCTTCCGGGACAGGGGCGAGTAGAGGCTACACCTTC
TRBV5-5	TRBJ2-2	many	.	CASSPGVVPNTGELFF	TGTGCCAGCAGCCCAGGTGTAGTTCCGAACACCGGGGAGCTGTTTTTT
TRBV7-9	TRBJ2-5	.	.	CASSFQGLEETQYF	TGTGCCAGCAGCTTTCAGGGACTCGAAGAGACCCAGTACTTC
TRBV5-4	TRBJ2-5	many	.	CASSLVGRSSQETQYF	TGTGCCAGCAGCTTGGTTGGACGCAGTTCCCAAGAGACCCAGTACTTC
TRBV20-1	TRBJ2-7	few	.	CSAGMTGVGGQYF	TGCAGTGCTGGAATGACAGGCGTGGGTGGGCAGTACTTC
TRBV5-1	TRBJ2-1	.	TRBD2	CASSGERGAYNEQFF	TGCGCCAGCAGCGGCGAGCGGGGGGCCTACAATGAGCAGTTCTTC
TRBV6-1	TRBJ2-5	many	TRBD1	CASHRDRGQETQYF	TGTGCCAGCCACCGGGACAGGGGGCAAGAGACCCAGTACTTC
TRBV23-1	TRBJ2-3	.	.	CASSRSSTDTQYF	TGCGCCAGCAGCCGTTCTAGCACAGATACGCAGTATTTT
TRBV27	TRBJ1-5	.	TRBD1	CASSSWTGSNQPQHF	TGTGCCAGCAGTTCTTGGACAGGTAGCAATCAGCCCCAGCATTTT
TRBV23-1	TRBJ1-6	few	.	CASSPQPGRYSPLHF	TGCGCCAGCAGTCCTCAGCCGGGACGGTATTCACCCCTCCACTTT
TRBV4-2	TRBJ2-1	.	TRBD2	CASSQALRGGSYNEQFF	TGTGCCAGCAGCCAAGCTCTGCGGGGGGGCTCCTACAATGAGCAGTTCTTC
TRBV6-2/TRBV6-3	TRBJ1-4	many	TRBD1	CASSQRDRGLFF	TGTGCCAGCAGTCAACGGGACAGGGGGCTGTTTTTT
TRBV12-3/TRBV12-4	TRBJ1-2	many	.	CASSSVFWGRDGYTF	TGTGCCAGCAGTTCCGTCTTCTGGGGGCGTGATGGCTACACCTTC
TRBV18	TRBJ2-6	many	TRBD1	CASSGGQVDSGANVLTF	TGTGCCAGCTCGGGGGGACAGGTAGACTCTGGGGCCAACGTCCTGACTTTC
TRBV14	TRBJ2-5	.	.	CAIHFDRLGRRETQYF	TGTGCCATCCACTTTGACCGTTTAGGCCGCCGAGAGACCCAGTACTTC
TRBV12-3/TRBV12-4	TRBJ1-1	few	.	CASNQGLTEAFF	TGTGCCAGCAACCAGGGGCTCACTGAAGCTTTCTTT
TRBV4-1	TRBJ2-5	few	.	CASSQEQETQYF	TGCGCCAGCAGCCAGGAACAAGAGACCCAGTACTTC
TRBV7-2	TRBJ2-3	many	.	CASSLWGLGSTDTQYF	TGTGCCAGCAGCTTATGGGGCCTGGGAAGCACAGATACGCAGTATTTT